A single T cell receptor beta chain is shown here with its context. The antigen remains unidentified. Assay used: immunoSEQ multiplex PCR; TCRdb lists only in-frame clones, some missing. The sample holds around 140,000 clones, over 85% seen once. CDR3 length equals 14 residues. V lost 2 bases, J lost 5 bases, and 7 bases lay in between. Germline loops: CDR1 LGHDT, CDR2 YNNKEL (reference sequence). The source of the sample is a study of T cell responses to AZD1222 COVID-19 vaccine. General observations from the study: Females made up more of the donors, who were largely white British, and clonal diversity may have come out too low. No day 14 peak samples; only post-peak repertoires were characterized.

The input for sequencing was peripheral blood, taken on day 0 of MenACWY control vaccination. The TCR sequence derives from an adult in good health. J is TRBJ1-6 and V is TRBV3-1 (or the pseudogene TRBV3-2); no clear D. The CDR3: CASSQYTDNSPLHF. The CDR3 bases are TGTGCCAGCAGCCAATATACAGATAATTCACCCCTCCACTTT.